The 11 T cell receptor beta chains presented below share a single source sample, sequenced in a study of CD8 T cells in ankylosing spondylitis. TCRdb independently ran MiXCR on the 5' RACE reads; one entry per CDR3 protein. Of 500,000 to 650,000 distinct CDR3 sequences listed, approximately 5.3% are singletons. Study-wide points: It appeared that ankylosing spondylitis blood was characterized by a TCR beta motif of under ten highly homologous variants.

Their antigen targets remain unknown. Sample: blood, either unsorted or a sorted T cell fraction (not recorded which). These receptors were collected from a male donor with ankylosing spondylitis.

This clonotype was recorded many times. This chain connects TRBV6-2 or TRBV6-3 to TRBJ1-5; D gene uncertain. This CDR3 spans 14 amino acids. Trimming removed 5 bases from V and 3 bases from J, with 11 bases in between. The germline gives CDR1 MNHEY, CDR2 SVGEGT. The CDR3 sequence: CASSLGIDNQPQHF. The CDR3 nucleotides read TGTGCCAGCAGTCTGGGGATAGACAATCAGCCCCAGCATTTT.

The chain joins TRBV5-5 to TRBJ2-5; D unresolved. The CDR3 has 17 amino acids. Germline CDR1 and CDR2: SGHKS and YYEKEE (reference sequence). Trimming pared 2 bases from V and 0 bases from J, leaving 17 bases between. CDR3 bases: TGTGCCAGCAGCTTTGGTCTCCGCTGCGCGGACCAAGAGACCCAGTACTTC. Translation gives CASSFGLRCADQETQYF.

This clonotype was recorded many times. The V and J genes are TRBV7-9 and TRBJ2-3, with D possibly matching TRBD1 (5 bases). Deletions cut 5 bases from V and 6 bases from J, with 18 bases between. CDR1 and CDR2 from the germline V gene are SEHNR and FQNEAQ (reference sequence). This CDR3 is 15 amino acids long. CDR3 DNA: TGTGCCAGCAGCCCAAGAGTCAGGGTATGGGATACGCAGTATTTT. It encodes CASSPRVRVWDTQYF.

This clonotype was seen many times. V and J are TRBV29-1 and TRBJ1-1; D uncertain. Trimming stripped 6 bases from V and 7 bases from J, with 12 bases between. CDR3 length: 11 residues. Per the germline V gene, CDR1 is SQVTM and CDR2 is ANQGSEA. The CDR3 spells CSVTDLGEAFF. The CDR3 bases are TGCAGCGTCACGGACCTGGGTGAAGCTTTCTTT.

This clonotype showed up many times. The chain joins TRBV20-1 to TRBJ2-3, with a possible D match to TRBD2 (6 bases). This CDR3 spans 14 amino acids. Trimming took off 0 bases at V and 5 bases at J, with 12 bases between the two ends. Germline V gene sequence: CDR1 DFQATT, CDR2 SNEGSKA (reference sequence). CDR3 DNA sequence: TGCAGTGCTAGAGACGGGAGCATAATAGATACGCAGTATTTT. It yields the protein CSARDGSIIDTQYF.

This clonotype was counted at least ten times. The chain carries TRBV7-2 and TRBJ2-1; 8 bases fit TRBD2. The CDR3 runs 14 residues. Germline V gene lookup returns CDR1 SGHTA and CDR2 FQGNSA. V dropped 6 bases and J dropped 9; count of bases not matched to a gene: 10. The CDR3 here is CASRREGSPGEQFF. In DNA, the CDR3 is TGTGCCAGCAGACGGGAGGGCAGTCCCGGTGAGCAGTTCTTC.

This clonotype occurred a few times. The chain has TRBV4-1 and TRBJ2-7; D is possibly TRBD1 (6 bases). Germline values: CDR1 MGHRA, CDR2 YSYEKL. V dropped 0 bases and J dropped 2 bases, with 17 bases sitting between them. The CDR3 spans 17 residues. CDR3 sequence: CASSQEPLGTLPYEQYF. DNA of the CDR3: TGCGCCAGCAGCCAAGAACCTCTCGGGACACTACCCTACGAGCAGTACTTC.

In its sample, this clonotype was seen many times. V usage is TRBV7-2 and J usage is TRBJ1-1; D is perhaps TRBD1 (5 bases). Trimming stripped 6 bases from V and 1 base from J, with 15 bases between. The CDR3 has 15 amino acids. CDR1 is SGHTA, CDR2 FQGNSA, per germline. CDR3: CASSPGGWRNTEAFF. The CDR3 DNA reads TGTGCCAGCAGTCCTGGGGGGTGGCGGAACACTGAAGCTTTCTTT.

This clonotype was counted at least ten times. The chain has TRBV29-1 and TRBJ2-7, with D unresolved. From germline, CDR1 is SQVTM and CDR2 ANQGSEA. V gave up 4 bases and J gave up 6 bases, with 13 bases separating them. The CDR3 is 12 residues long. This CDR3 is CSVVGPAGEQYF. CDR3 coding DNA: TGCAGCGTTGTAGGACCCGCCGGCGAGCAGTACTTC.

A word on this clonotype: This may be a read error: a much more frequent sequence differs by one nucleotide. CDR3 loop: CGSSMTGFADTQYF. The DNA for the CDR3 is TGTGGCAGCAGCATGACAGGATTTGCGGATACGCAGTATTTT. The J gene is TRBJ2-3, the V gene TRBV7-9, with TRBD1 as a possible D gene (6 bases). Germline-derived CDR1 and CDR2 are SEHNR and FQNEAQ (reference sequence). The CDR3 is 14 amino acids. The full variable domain, in which reference TRBV7-9 and TRBJ2-3 provide the parts outside the CDR3, is DTGVSQNPRHKITKRGQNVTFRCDPISEHNRLYWYRQTLGQGPEFLTYFQNEAQLEKSRLLSDRFSAERPKGSFSTLEIQRTEQGDSAMYLCGSSMTGFADTQYFGPGTRLTVL.

The chain employs TRBV5-2 and TRBJ1-5. TRBV5-2 is a pseudogene. The CDR3 is made up of 18 amino acids. CDR3 bases: TGTGCCATGAGCTCTGGAGCAGTTGTTCCCTCGAGTAATCAGCCCCAGCATTTT. Translated: CAMSSGAVVPSSNQPQHF.